Each of the 10 T cell receptor beta chains below was sequenced from the same sample in a study of control samples from healthy donors and cancer patients. Profiling relied on immunoSEQ multiplex PCR, and the TCRdb table lists in-frame clones only, not all of them. The sample carries over 150,000 clones, approximately 96% recorded once. Sequencing used blood. The receptor set was obtained from a man between 35 and 55 years old in good health.

J is TRBJ1-2 and V is TRBV5-1, with 7 bases matching TRBD1. Germline loops: CDR1 SGHRS, CDR2 YFSETQ. The CDR3 sequence is 16 residues long. Germline trimming cut 0 bases from V and 4 bases from J; bases unmatched to any gene: 9. The CDR3 protein is CASSLDRQGSSYGYTF. CDR3 DNA: TGCGCCAGCAGCTTGGACCGACAGGGATCGTCCTATGGCTACACCTTC.

This clone was seen a single time. This chain links TRBV11-2 with TRBJ1-5, with unresolved D. V gave up 1 base and J gave up 5 bases, with 9 bases separating them. The V gene's germline CDR1 is SGHAT and CDR2 FQNNGV. This CDR3 is 14 amino acids long. The CDR3 coding sequence is TGTGCCAGCAGCTTAGGGTATCAAGATCAGCCCCAGCATTTT. Translated, it gives CASSLGYQDQPQHF.

The chain links TRBV6-5 to TRBJ1-1, with 9 positions matching TRBD1. V was pared by 4 bases and J by 0 bases, with 6 bases of the junction left unmatched. The germline V gene encodes CDR1 MNHEY and CDR2 SVGAGI. The CDR3 spans 16 residues. The CDR3 sequence: CASSSGTGILNTEAFF. CDR3 coding DNA: TGTGCCAGCAGTTCGGGGACAGGGATTTTGAACACTGAAGCTTTCTTT.

A single count supports this clone. V and J are TRBV13 and TRBJ1-1, with D possibly being TRBD1 (6 bases). V was trimmed by 5 bases and J by 6 bases, leaving 13 bases between them. This CDR3 is built from 13 residues. Germline V gives CDR1 PRHDT, CDR2 FYEKMQ (reference sequence). The CDR3: CASSTGFYPEAFF. The CDR3 coding sequence is TGTGCCAGCAGCACAGGGTTTTACCCTGAAGCTTTCTTT.

The chain is built from TRBV19 and TRBJ1-4; D not resolved. The CDR3 contains 14 residues. V lost 5 bases to trimming and J lost 5 bases, with 12 bases between them. Germline V lookup: CDR1 LNHDA, CDR2 SQIVND (reference sequence). CDR3 in DNA: TGTGCCAGTAGTGGGTGGGGAGAGAATGAAAAACTGTTTTTT. Amino acids: CASSGWGENEKLFF.

The chain links TRBV5-5 to TRBJ1-5, with TRBD1 matching 7 bases. The trim removed 4 bases at V and 8 bases at J, leaving 9 bases unmatched. The CDR3 totals 14 residues. Germline V gene sequence: CDR1 SGHKS, CDR2 YYEKEE (reference sequence). The CDR3 reads CASSGGQWSEPQHF. Here the CDR3 DNA reads TGTGCCAGCAGCGGGGGACAGTGGTCGGAGCCCCAGCATTTT.

V is TRBV9 and J is TRBJ2-2, with 7 bases matching TRBD2. V trimming: 3 bases; J trimming: 4 bases; junction bases outside the gene matches: 6. The CDR3 runs 15 residues. The V gene's germline CDR1 is SGDLS and CDR2 YYNGEE. CDR3 amino acids: CASSAPSGFTGELFF. CDR3 coding DNA: TGTGCCAGCAGCGCGCCTAGCGGATTCACCGGGGAGCTGTTTTTT.

This sequence joins TRBV7-9 and TRBJ2-7; 8 bases fit TRBD1. Germline V CDR1 and CDR2: SEHNR, FQNEAQ (reference sequence). Trimming at V came to 5 bases and at J to 4 bases, leaving 7 bases not matched to a gene. The CDR3 contains 14 residues. As DNA, the CDR3 is TGTGCCAGCAGCGGCTCAGGGGGCTTTTACGAGCAGTACTTC. Translation: CASSGSGGFYEQYF.

The chain is built from TRBV30 and TRBJ1-6; D possibly corresponds to TRBD1 (5 bases). CDR3 length: 15 amino acids. Trimming cost V 7 bases and J 0 bases, with 13 bases left between them. Germline CDR1 and CDR2: GTSNPN and SVGIG (reference sequence). The CDR3 DNA reads TGTGCCTTTGACAGACTCAGCTCCTATAATTCACCCCTCCACTTT. Translated: CAFDRLSSYNSPLHF.

V and J are TRBV15 and TRBJ2-6; D unresolved. The germline CDR1 and CDR2 sequences are LNHNV and YYDKDF (reference sequence). Trimming took 8 bases from V and 0 from J, leaving 2 bases between them. This CDR3 is built from 12 residues. Here the CDR3 DNA reads TGTGCCACCGACTCTGGGGCCAACGTCCTGACTTTC. Translated: CATDSGANVLTF.